This TCR beta chain was obtained from a study of T cell repertoires in cytomegalovirus infection. Background on the study: Recently identified HLA-C-restricted and well-studied HLA-B-restricted CMV epitopes were used. CMV infection together with matching HLA type was indicated by public TCR beta signatures. Study conclusions and caveats: Identification of carriers of CMV plus the relevant HLA was achieved through cumulative public TCR beta family frequency.

TCRdb redid the calling of the reads with MiXCR, one entry per CDR3 protein. The sample yields about half a million distinct CDR3 sequences, roughly 43% seen once. The table lists this clonotype with a few counts. Its specificity is unknown. This TCR was sampled from a human donor in good health (CMV status not recorded). Some clones in this sample may be carry-over from other donors' samples. Material: cultured PBMCs, obtained from culture after CMV antigen stimulation.

CDR3 amino acids: CASSSAGREQFF. In nucleotides, the CDR3 is TGTGCCAGCAGCTCTGCGGGACGGGAGCAGTTCTTC. The chain recombines TRBV7-9 with TRBJ2-1; TRBD2 might be the D (6 bases). Per germline, CDR1 SEHNR and CDR2 FQNEAQ (reference sequence). With 4 bases removed from V and 10 bases from J, the gap between germline ends came to 11 bases. The CDR3 length is 12 residues.